The clone carrying this T cell receptor beta chain was seen only a few times. Its target is unknown. V dropped 5 bases and J dropped 2 bases, with 16 bases sitting between them. This CDR3 region has 15 residues. Per the germline V gene, CDR1 is MNHEY and CDR2 is SVGAGI. Over chemoradiotherapy, repertoires were sampled more than once. The entry originates in a study of chemoradiotherapy in HPV16-positive cancers. Study-wide findings and caveats: In HPV16-positive patients, HPV-responsive T-cell expansion tracked better recurrence-free survival.

Method: immunoSEQ multiplex PCR; TCRdb's copy keeps in-frame clones and lacks some. Here the sample spans about 30,000 clones, 84% being singletons. This chain links TRBV6-5 with TRBJ2-7; D is perhaps TRBD2 (5 bases). Specimen: blood, collected from a patient who underwent chemoradiotherapy. The receptor was derived from a human donor with HPV-associated anogenital cancer. CDR3 nucleotide sequence: TGTGCCAGCAGTCCGAGCGGATTGGGAACCTACGAGCAGTACTTC. It specifies CASSPSGLGTYEQYF.